This T cell receptor (beta chain) derives from a study of post-analysis software for immune sequencing data. Carried by the TCR beta cDNA libraries were unique molecular identifiers. TCRdb redid the calling of the PCR reads with MiXCR, one entry per CDR3 protein. The sample contains 750,000 to 950,000 distinct CDR3 sequences, around 50% of which appear only once. Regarding the study as a whole: Patients carried four or five TRBV segments more frequently than controls did, and TRBV5-6, TRBV5-1 and TRBV20-1 were among them.

This CDR3 is built from 15 residues. CDR1 SEHNR and CDR2 FQNEAQ come from the germline V gene (reference sequence). The junction had 4 bases not matched to a gene; V was cut back by 3 bases and J by 4 bases. Worth noting for this clonotype: Its matching antigen is unknown.

The TCR comes from a girl aged 5-17 years with multiple sclerosis. The rearrangement uses TRBV7-9 and TRBJ1-5, with 9 nucleotides matching TRBD1. Sample: blood. The CDR3 is CASSFGQGTNQPQHF. In nucleotides, the CDR3 is TGTGCCAGCAGCTTCGGACAGGGGACAAATCAGCCCCAGCATTTT.